What follows is one TCR beta chain and its context. The antigen is unknown. A sample-barcoded 5' primer and a J-beta primer mix were used in a second PCR of roughly 7 to 11 cycles. Every cDNA molecule bore a tag from a template-switch adaptor containing 12 random nucleotides. All samples yielded 2.5 million or more CDR3-containing paired-end reads. One entry per CDR3 protein, called by TCRdb with MiXCR from the 5' RACE reads. In the table there are 1.5 million to 2 million distinct CDR3 sequences, 25% to 30% of which are singletons. The CDR3 runs 16 residues. J was trimmed by 6 bases and V by 0 bases; bases with no gene match: 7. In germline, CDR1 is SGHRS, CDR2 YFSETQ. The data belong to a study of blood T cells in healthy people across ages. Findings and limits, study-wide: Calculation of diversity from one million T cells yielded estimates considered to be underestimates.

The material sequenced was blood. This chain uses TRBV5-1 with TRBJ2-2; 8 bases fit TRBD1. This sequence was found in a woman in her 30s in good health. The CDR3 nucleotides read TGCGCCAGCAGCTTGGAGACCAGGGGGCTGGCCGGGGAGCTGTTTTTT. Amino acids: CASSLETRGLAGELFF.